The entry below gives a single TCR beta chain sequence along with its context. This clonotype was seen only a few times. It has no known antigen specificity. No base-level quality is on record; no much larger clone is a single base apart. The treatment or condition label for this specimen denotes: in vitro stimulation with specific CMV peptide epitopes to enrich CMV-specific T cells. Reads for this sample came from an Illumina HiSeq 1500. TCRdb trimmed public reads at Q25 via fastp, called clones via MiXCR and kept in-frame beta chains. All rows with the same CDR3 protein become a single entry with the most common DNA and genes. This sample has around 900,000 distinct CDR3 sequences in its table, and around 32% of those were observed once. Over 13% of the sample comes from the top ten. The data belong to a study of T cell repertoires in cytomegalovirus infection (dated by TCRdb to about 2019). At the level of the whole study: Recently identified HLA-C-restricted CMV epitopes, whose presentation resists viral immunomodulation, were targeted by peptide stimulations together with well-studied HLA-B-restricted epitopes. The HLA type of each donor mattered for the analysis, because public TCR beta signatures pointed to carriage of CMV infection along with the matching HLA type.

Study-wide conclusions, independent of this receptor: In both this cohort and an independent roughly 330-donor cohort, the cumulative frequency of public TCR beta family members distinguished carriers of CMV infection plus the relevant HLA type. In the ex vivo response, HLA-C-restricted CMV-specific TCR beta clonotypes were dominant, and in two of eight donors the single most frequent clonotype came from this HLA-C-restricted group.

From the germline V gene, CDR1 is MDHEN and CDR2 is SYDVKM. Its CDR3 holds 15 amino acids, cysteine through phenylalanine. The kept DNA is CDR3 alone, 45 bases in frame from the first base. V is cut by 5 bases and J by 1 base, and the space between the germline ends is 12 bases. This clonotype was sampled from a human donor in good health (CMV status not recorded). Some clones in this sample may be carry-over from other donors' samples. The source was cultured CD8+ T cells from PBMCs, collected from culture after CMV antigen stimulation. The V and J genes are TRBV28 and TRBJ2-1; a confident D gene designation cannot be given. Here is the DNA: TGTGCCAGCAGTCACCAGATTGGGTCCTACAATGAGCAGTTCTTC. The encoded protein is CASSHQIGSYNEQFF.